Below are 30 T cell receptor beta chains sequenced from a single sample in a study of early T cells in non-severe SARS-CoV-2 infection. TCRdb ran MiXCR on the 5' RACE reads and lists one entry per CDR3 protein. The table has about 100,000 distinct CDR3 sequences, 9% to 13% seen once; the top ten hold around 2.9%. Sequencing used whole blood. All receptors come from an adult who was a healthcare worker with PCR-confirmed SARS-CoV-2 infection or an uninfected control (not recorded which).

This clonotype was picked up many times. The chain combines TRBV12-3 or TRBV12-4 with TRBJ1-1, with 7 bases matching TRBD1. J lost 1 base, V lost 6 bases, and 8 bases had no gene match. The CDR3 is 15 residues long. CDR3: CASSPDRAANTEAFF. The CDR3 DNA follows: TGTGCCAGCAGCCCCGACAGGGCCGCGAACACTGAAGCTTTCTTT.

The chain uses TRBV20-1 and TRBJ2-4; D is unclear. The CDR3 is made up of 11 amino acids. Germline lookup yields CDR1 DFQATT and CDR2 SNEGSKA (reference sequence). Trimming took off 2 bases at V and 6 bases at J, with 5 bases between the two ends. This chain's CDR3 is CSARRGNIQYF. In DNA, the CDR3 is TGCAGTGCTAGACGTGGAAACATTCAGTACTTC.

This clonotype has ten or more counts. CDR3 sequence: CASSGGWAGAGYNEQFF. DNA for the CDR3: TGTGCCAGCAGCGGGGGATGGGCAGGCGCGGGGTACAATGAGCAGTTCTTC. The gene calls are TRBV11-2 and TRBJ2-1; TRBD2 might be the D (6 bases). V was cut by 5 bases and J by 4 bases, with 21 bases left in between. The CDR3 consists of 17 residues. The V gene's germline CDR1 is SGHAT and CDR2 FQNNGV.

There are a few counts of this clonotype. V gene TRBV9 combines with J gene TRBJ2-1; possibly TRBD1 for D (6 bases). Trimming cost V 0 bases and J 6 bases, with 7 bases left between them. The CDR3 has 13 amino acids. Germline CDR1 SGDLS, CDR2 YYNGEE. CDR3 nucleotides: TGTGCCAGCAGCGTAGGAGGGGGCAATGAGCAGTTCTTC. It codes for CASSVGGGNEQFF.

This clonotype came up many times. CDR3 residues: CASSLRRGQIDTQYF. CDR3 nucleotide sequence: TGTGCCAGCAGCTTACGTAGGGGGCAAATAGATACGCAGTATTTT. The chain joins TRBV7-3 to TRBJ2-3; 7 bases are a match to TRBD1. The germline V gene encodes CDR1 SGHTA and CDR2 FQGTGA. The CDR3 has 15 residues. Unmatched junction bases numbered 7, after V lost 2 bases and J lost 5 bases.

This clonotype occurred a few times. The V and J genes are TRBV29-1 and TRBJ2-3, with D perhaps given as TRBD1 or TRBD2 (5 bases each). Germline V gene lookup returns CDR1 SQVTM and CDR2 ANQGSEA. V shed 8 bases and J shed 1 base, with 16 bases lying between them. The CDR3 is 14 amino acids. The CDR3 is CSYATGTRTDTQYF. DNA for the CDR3: TGCAGCTATGCTACCGGGACCCGCACAGATACGCAGTATTTT.

The V call is TRBV12-3 or TRBV12-4, the J call TRBJ2-7; no clear D. The CDR3 sequence is 13 residues long. The V end lost 3 bases, the J end lost 4 bases, and 10 bases lay between the germline ends. DNA for the CDR3: TGTGCCAGCAGTTTTAGTCAGTTTTACGAGCAGTACTTC. Encoded protein: CASSFSQFYEQYF.

The CDR3 here is CASSVDRAADTQYF. For the CDR3, the DNA is TGTGCCAGCAGCGTAGACAGGGCAGCAGATACGCAGTATTTT. This chain joins TRBV9 and TRBJ2-3; perhaps TRBD1 as D (6 bases). The V end lost 0 bases, the J end lost 4 bases, and 9 bases lay between the germline ends. Germline V lookup: CDR1 SGDLS, CDR2 YYNGEE. The CDR3 is 14 amino acids.

In its sample, this clonotype was seen a few times. The chain combines TRBV12-3 or TRBV12-4 with TRBJ2-5; D might be TRBD1 (8 bases). This CDR3 is built from 17 residues. V was cut by 7 bases and J by 3 bases, with 24 bases left in between. The CDR3 protein is CASTLGGDRRWEETQYF. CDR3 bases: TGTGCCAGCACCCTAGGGGGGGACAGGCGATGGGAAGAGACCCAGTACTTC.

This clonotype was recorded at least ten times. The rearrangement uses TRBV5-4 and TRBJ2-3; no reliable D call. V lost 7 bases, J lost 0 bases, and 12 bases lay in between. Germline loops: CDR1 SGHNT, CDR2 YYREEE (reference sequence). This CDR3 has 14 amino acids. The CDR3 is CASLNEPSTDTQYF. Here the CDR3 DNA reads TGTGCCAGCTTGAATGAACCTAGCACAGATACGCAGTATTTT.

This clonotype was found a few times. The chain joins TRBV5-1 to TRBJ2-1; D call uncertain. CDR1 SGHRS and CDR2 YFSETQ come from the germline V gene. The CDR3 extends over 15 amino acids. V dropped 0 bases and J dropped 2 bases, with 9 bases sitting between them. The CDR3 DNA sequence: TGCGCCAGCAGCTTGGAACTTCAAACCTACAATGAGCAGTTCTTC. It translates to CASSLELQTYNEQFF.

The CDR3 sequence is CASSGPGQGAQETQYF. In DNA, the CDR3 is TGTGCCAGCAGCGGACCGGGACAGGGGGCACAAGAGACCCAGTACTTC. The J gene is TRBJ2-5, the V gene TRBV28, with 12 bases fitting TRBD1. J was trimmed by 2 bases and V by 6 bases; bases with no gene match: 7. CDR3 size: 16 residues. The germline V gene encodes CDR1 MDHEN and CDR2 SYDVKM.

The chain is built from TRBV7-8 and TRBJ2-3; a weak D match, TRBD2 (6 bases). The V and J ends lost 5 bases and 4 bases respectively, with 16 bases between them. This CDR3 is 15 amino acids long. Germline assignment: CDR1 SGHVS and CDR2 FQNEAQ. The CDR3 sequence is CASSRRDWEADTQYF. The CDR3 region has the DNA TGTGCCAGCAGCCGACGGGACTGGGAGGCAGATACGCAGTATTTT.

This clonotype appeared many times. This rearrangement joins TRBV18 to TRBJ1-1; 7 positions agree with TRBD1. Germline V gene sequence: CDR1 KGHSH, CDR2 LQKENI. After removal of 2 bases from V and 1 base from J, the junction contained 4 bases not matched to a gene. The CDR3 runs 15 residues. The CDR3 DNA reads as TGTGCCAGCTCACCAGGGGGACAGCCGAACACTGAAGCTTTCTTT. Amino acid sequence: CASSPGGQPNTEAFF.

The gene calls are TRBV12-3 or TRBV12-4 and TRBJ1-5; D gene uncertain. V lost 4 bases and J lost 3, with 13 bases in between. The CDR3 contains 15 residues. CDR3 sequence: CASSYDNQPNQPQHF. The CDR3 DNA sequence: TGTGCCAGCAGTTACGACAACCAACCCAATCAGCCCCAGCATTTT.

This chain joins TRBV12-3 or TRBV12-4 and TRBJ1-5; D is perhaps TRBD1 (6 bases). The CDR3 is 15 amino acids. V gave up 3 bases and J gave up 3 bases, with 12 bases separating them. CDR3 nucleotides: TGTGCCAGCAGTTTCGGGCAGGGGTCCAATCAGCCCCAGCATTTT. It yields the protein CASSFGQGSNQPQHF.

The V gene is TRBV7-2, the J gene TRBJ2-3; perhaps TRBD2 as D (5 bases). The V gene lost 4 bases and the J gene lost 6 bases, with 14 bases spanning the gap. CDR3 length: 14 amino acids. Germline CDR1 SGHTA, CDR2 FQGNSA. The CDR3, as DNA: TGTGCCAGCAGCTCTGGTGGGAGTGAGGATACGCAGTATTTT. This encodes CASSSGGSEDTQYF.

This clonotype came up many times. The rearrangement links TRBV5-1 to TRBJ2-1; TRBD2 matches at 14 bases. The CDR3 runs 17 residues. CDR1 is SGHRS, CDR2 YFSETQ, per germline. J lost 9 bases, V lost 2 bases, and 10 bases had no gene match. The CDR3 sequence is CASSFARGLAGASEQFF. As DNA, the CDR3 is TGCGCCAGCAGCTTTGCGAGGGGACTAGCGGGAGCCAGTGAGCAGTTCTTC.

There are a few counts of this clonotype. The chain employs TRBV6-5 and TRBJ2-1; D possibly corresponds to TRBD2 (6 bases). CDR1 is MNHEY, CDR2 SVGAGI, per germline. The CDR3 consists of 17 residues. V gave up 0 bases and J gave up 4 bases, with 16 bases separating them. This CDR3 is CASSYSGGPQSYNEQFF. CDR3 bases: TGTGCCAGCAGTTACTCGGGAGGACCGCAATCGTACAATGAGCAGTTCTTC.

This chain joins TRBV2 and TRBJ1-5, with D hard to call. The CDR3 is made up of 14 amino acids. Trimming took 4 bases from V and 5 from J, leaving 12 bases between them. Germline assignment: CDR1 SNHLY and CDR2 FYNNEI. The CDR3 nucleotides are TGTGCCAGCAGTGTATTACAGAAAGATCAGCCCCAGCATTTT. It specifies CASSVLQKDQPQHF.

There are a few counts of this clonotype. This chain connects TRBV6-5 to TRBJ1-5, with no clear D. Per germline, CDR1 MNHEY and CDR2 SVGAGI. The CDR3 contains 12 residues. Between the trimmed V and J ends, which lost 6 bases and 6 bases, there was a span of 9 bases. The CDR3 sequence: CASRERGQPQHF. The CDR3 nucleotides read TGTGCCAGCAGGGAACGGGGTCAGCCCCAGCATTTT.

This clonotype was found a few times. The rearrangement uses TRBV7-3 and TRBJ1-1, with TRBD1 matching 7 bases. The junction had 2 bases not matched to a gene; V was cut back by 2 bases and J by 2 bases. Germline assignment: CDR1 SGHTA and CDR2 FQGTGA. There are 14 residues in the CDR3. CDR3 region: CASSLGGGNTEAFF. CDR3 coding DNA: TGTGCCAGCAGCTTAGGAGGGGGCAACACTGAAGCTTTCTTT.

This clonotype was counted at least ten times. The chain uses TRBV10-3 and TRBJ1-5, with D possibly TRBD1 on 5 matching bases. Germline V lookup: CDR1 ENHRY, CDR2 SYGVKD. The length of the CDR3 is 13 residues. Trimming stripped 6 bases from V and 1 base from J, with 7 bases between. The CDR3 is CAIRTASNQPQHF. CDR3 coding DNA: TGTGCCATCAGGACAGCGAGCAATCAGCCCCAGCATTTT.

The rearrangement joins TRBV7-2 to TRBJ2-7; D perhaps matches TRBD2 (5 bases). CDR1 is SGHTA and CDR2 is FQGNSA in the germline V gene. The V gene lost 2 bases and the J gene lost 3 bases, with 11 bases spanning the gap. This CDR3 has 14 amino acids. The CDR3 coding sequence is TGTGCCAGCAGCTTAAGTGGGAGTAACTACGAGCAGTACTTC. Its translation: CASSLSGSNYEQYF.

This clonotype was observed at least ten times. The chain links TRBV20-1 to TRBJ2-3; D remains ambiguous. CDR3 length: 12 residues. Germline loops: CDR1 DFQATT, CDR2 SNEGSKA (reference sequence). Trimming shortened V by 1 base and J by 0 bases, and 2 bases separated the two germline ends. The CDR3 here is CSARASTDTQYF. Here the CDR3 DNA reads TGCAGTGCTAGAGCCAGCACAGATACGCAGTATTTT.

The chain uses TRBV5-4 and TRBJ1-2, with a possible D match to TRBD1 (6 bases). Trimming removed 0 bases at V and 2 bases at J, with 8 bases between. This CDR3 has 14 residues. CDR1 is SGHNT, CDR2 YYREEE, per germline (reference sequence). The CDR3 sequence is CASSLATGNYGYTF. CDR3 bases: TGTGCCAGCAGCTTGGCCACAGGGAACTATGGCTACACCTTC.

This clonotype was observed at least ten times. This sequence joins TRBV10-2 and TRBJ1-5; 9 bases are shared with TRBD1. CDR3 length equals 16 residues. The V gene end was trimmed by 5 bases and the J gene end by 3 bases; junction bases not matched to a gene: 8. Germline-derived CDR1 and CDR2 are WSHSY and SAAADI. CDR3: CASSPLRQGVNQPQHF. CDR3 nucleotides: TGCGCCAGCAGTCCTTTACGACAGGGGGTCAATCAGCCCCAGCATTTT.

This clonotype occurred a few times. The chain employs TRBV14 and TRBJ1-1; D is undetermined. CDR1 SGHDN and CDR2 FVKESK come from the germline V gene. The V and J ends lost 6 bases and 4 bases respectively, with 15 bases between them. The length of the CDR3 is 14 residues. The CDR3 here is CASRDRAKGTEAFF. The CDR3 coding sequence is TGTGCCAGCAGGGACCGGGCCAAGGGCACTGAAGCTTTCTTT.

The V and J genes are TRBV11-2 and TRBJ2-1; D gene uncertain. The CDR3 spans 14 residues. Germline-derived CDR1 and CDR2 are SGHAT and FQNNGV. Trimming removed 1 base from V and 8 bases from J, with 12 bases in between. The CDR3 DNA reads TGTGCCAGCAGCTTAGGTGGTAAAACCGATGAGCAGTTCTTC. This translates into CASSLGGKTDEQFF.

This clonotype was observed at least ten times. The chain recombines TRBV5-6 with TRBJ1-6; no firm D call. Trimming removed 6 bases from V and 6 bases from J, with 19 bases in between. Germline values: CDR1 SGHDT, CDR2 YYEEEE. CDR3 length equals 16 residues. The DNA for the CDR3 is TGTGCCAGCAACACCTTGGAGACCGGGTTTAATTCACCCCTCCACTTT. This sequence encodes CASNTLETGFNSPLHF.